One sample yielded the 21 T cell receptor beta chains listed below, sequenced in a study of cytomegalovirus exposure and HLA in healthy donors (dated by TCRdb to 2015 to 2018). The library was generated by the immunoSEQ multiplex PCR assay. Entries here come from immuneACCESS through TCRdb and include only in-frame sequences with V and J called. Some clones fail to appear in such tables; in the studies checked, an unresolved V gene covers under half of the shortfall, and the cause of the remainder is unknown. The sample table shows around 400,000 clones, and roughly 89% are seen once. The top ten clonotypes cover roughly 0.75% of the sample. Sequencing was done on a sample of PBMCs. The receptors come from a woman between 18 and 30 years old in good health and CMV-seronegative.

The chain combines TRBV5-1 with TRBJ2-1; maybe TRBD2 (6 bases). There are 14 residues in the CDR3. Germline V lookup: CDR1 SGHRS, CDR2 YFSETQ. The germline V and J ends were trimmed by 5 bases and 8 bases, with 17 bases remaining between them. The CDR3 region is CASREGPSSDEQFF. The CDR3 coding sequence is TGCGCCAGCAGGGAGGGCCCTAGCTCGGATGAGCAGTTCTTC.

V usage is TRBV11-2 and J usage is TRBJ2-2, with a weak D call TRBD1 (6 bases). The CDR3 is made up of 14 amino acids. The V end lost 4 bases, the J end lost 3 bases, and 9 bases lay between the germline ends. Germline CDR1 SGHAT, CDR2 FQNNGV. The CDR3 DNA follows: TGTGCCAGCAGCTACCACAGGGACACCGGGGAGCTGTTTTTT. It is translated as CASSYHRDTGELFF.

The V gene is TRBV27, the J gene TRBJ2-7; D is unclear. Germline V gene lookup returns CDR1 MNHEY and CDR2 SMNVEV (reference sequence). This CDR3 is built from 13 residues. Trimming shortened V by 0 bases and J by 4 bases, and 7 bases separated the two germline ends. The CDR3 DNA reads TGTGCCAGCAGTTTATCGGCCAGATACGAGCAGTACTTC. The encoded protein is CASSLSARYEQYF.

For the CDR3, the DNA is TGTGCCAGCAAACAGCAGCACACCGGGGAGCTGTTTTTT. Protein sequence: CASKQQHTGELFF. The gene calls are TRBV6-5 and TRBJ2-2; D is ambiguous. The CDR3 totals 13 residues. Trimming pared 7 bases from V and 3 bases from J, leaving 9 bases between. Germline V CDR1 and CDR2: MNHEY, SVGAGI.

This chain uses TRBV9 with TRBJ2-5; tentative D call: TRBD1 (6 bases). This CDR3 comprises 14 residues. The V and J ends lost 4 bases and 1 base respectively, with 11 bases between them. The V gene's germline CDR1 is SGDLS and CDR2 YYNGEE. The CDR3: CASSPRDIQETQYF. In DNA form, the CDR3 reads TGTGCCAGCAGCCCTAGGGACATCCAAGAGACCCAGTACTTC.

The chain employs TRBV7-9 and TRBJ1-2; TRBD1 matches at 9 bases. The CDR3 is made up of 14 amino acids. Trimming took 5 bases from V and 5 from J; bases not matched to a gene: 6. CDR1 SEHNR and CDR2 FQNEAQ come from the germline V gene (reference sequence). CDR3 region: CASSPGTGKYGYTF. The DNA for the CDR3 is TGTGCCAGCAGCCCGGGGACAGGGAAATATGGCTACACCTTC.

V is TRBV5-4 and J is TRBJ1-2; D might be TRBD1 (6 bases). CDR3 length equals 16 residues. Per the germline V gene, CDR1 is SGHNT and CDR2 is YYREEE (reference sequence). Between the trimmed V and J ends, which lost 2 bases and 3 bases, there was a span of 17 bases. The CDR3 bases are TGTGCCAGCAGCTTTTGGACAGACGCCCCTCACTATGGCTACACCTTC. This sequence encodes CASSFWTDAPHYGYTF.

CDR3 amino acids: CASKMAGGPYEQYF. DNA for the CDR3: TGTGCCAGCAAGATGGCGGGAGGGCCCTACGAGCAGTACTTC. The rearrangement uses TRBV6-1 and TRBJ2-7; 9 bases map to TRBD2. The CDR3 totals 14 residues. CDR1 and CDR2 from the germline V gene are MNHNS and SASEGT. V shed 7 bases, J shed 2 bases, and the junction held 6 bases outside the gene matches.

The chain carries TRBV27 and TRBJ2-3; 12 bases fit TRBD2. Germline CDR1 is MNHEY and CDR2 is SMNVEV (reference sequence). V was clipped by 6 bases and J by 4 bases; unmatched bases: 2. The CDR3 spans 14 residues. CDR3 protein: CASRGLAGPDTQYF. Written as DNA, the CDR3 is TGTGCCAGCAGGGGACTAGCGGGCCCAGATACGCAGTATTTT.

This chain joins TRBV6-5 and TRBJ2-7, with D maybe TRBD2 (6 bases). With 2 bases removed from V and 5 bases from J, the gap between germline ends came to 13 bases. CDR3 size: 14 residues. From germline, CDR1 is MNHEY and CDR2 SVGAGI. CDR3 nucleotide sequence: TGTGCCAGCAGTTACGGTGGAGGGTCCCACGAGCAGTACTTC. This translates into CASSYGGGSHEQYF.

The rearrangement uses TRBV28 and TRBJ2-6, with TRBD2 identical over 7 bases. This CDR3 is 16 amino acids long. V shed 3 bases and J 0 bases; nucleotides not matched to a gene: 2. CDR1 MDHEN and CDR2 SYDVKM come from the germline V gene. The CDR3 region is CASSFGGNSGANVLTF. The CDR3 bases are TGTGCCAGCAGTTTCGGGGGGAACTCTGGGGCCAACGTCCTGACTTTC.

This clone was recorded once. The chain is built from TRBV15 and TRBJ2-5; D remains unclear. Germline CDR1 and CDR2: LNHNV and YYDKDF (reference sequence). Trimming shortened V by 5 bases and J by 4 bases, and 14 bases separated the two germline ends. The CDR3 sequence is 14 residues long. The DNA for the CDR3 is TGTGCCACCAGCGAATCGGGTTTTCCAGAGACCCAGTACTTC. It translates to CATSESGFPETQYF.

The V and J genes are TRBV29-1 and TRBJ2-4; 9 bases agree with TRBD1. This CDR3 has 14 amino acids. Germline CDR1 and CDR2: SQVTM and ANQGSEA. The trim removed 3 bases at V and 5 bases at J, leaving 5 bases unmatched. CDR3 sequence (DNA): TGCAGCGTTGAGCGGGGACAGGGAGAAAACATTCAGTACTTC. Protein: CSVERGQGENIQYF.

This sequence joins TRBV18 and TRBJ2-7; 8 nucleotides match TRBD1. The V and J ends lost 3 bases and 7 bases, in that order; junction bases with no gene match: 5. CDR3 length: 13 amino acids. Germline lookup yields CDR1 KGHSH and CDR2 LQKENI. The CDR3 DNA reads as TGTGCCAGCTCACCGACAGGGGTGGGGGAGCAGTACTTC. Translated, it gives CASSPTGVGEQYF.

Note on this clone: The junction does not match germline at one end; this may be a read error. J is TRBJ1-1 and V is TRBV30; no clear D gene. The germline V gene has CDR1 GTSNPN and CDR2 SVGIG (reference sequence). This CDR3 comprises 11 residues. CDR3 in DNA: TGTGCCTGGAGTGTACCCCGCCGCCGGGAATTT. Protein sequence: CAWSVPRRREF.

The V call is TRBV15, the J call TRBJ1-5, with TRBD1 identical over 8 bases. The CDR3 covers 15 residues. With 5 bases clipped from V and 7 bases from J, the junction kept 10 bases outside the gene matches. The germline V gene encodes CDR1 LNHNV and CDR2 YYDKDF (reference sequence). CDR3 sequence: CATSQLGQGGQPQHF. The CDR3, as DNA: TGTGCCACCAGCCAACTCGGACAGGGAGGGCAGCCCCAGCATTTT.

The chain recombines TRBV6-5 with TRBJ2-7; D possibly corresponds to TRBD2 (7 bases). Germline loops: CDR1 MNHEY, CDR2 SVGAGI. The CDR3 has 14 residues. Trimming removed 4 bases at V and 4 bases at J, with 14 bases between. CDR3 bases: TGTGCCAGCAGTTCTGGGGGGGGGCCGTACGAGCAGTACTTC. Its translation is CASSSGGGPYEQYF.

The chain recombines TRBV5-1 with TRBJ1-3; D unclear. V lost 0 bases and J 1 base, leaving 11 bases between the germline ends. Looked up from germline, CDR1 is SGHRS and CDR2 is YFSETQ. The CDR3 consists of 16 residues. The CDR3, as DNA: TGCGCCAGCAGCTTGGCCGTCACGGGGTCTGGAAACACCATATATTTT. It translates to CASSLAVTGSGNTIYF.

The chain is built from TRBV23-1 and TRBJ2-7; D gene uncertain. TRBV23-1 belongs to the ORF category, with a function that is uncertain. The CDR3 is 11 residues long. V shed 8 bases and J shed 9 bases, with 14 bases lying between them. CDR3 protein: CASPCSPGQYF. For the CDR3, the DNA is TGCGCCAGCCCATGCTCACCCGGGCAGTACTTC.

CDR3 DNA sequence: TGCGCCAGCAGTCCGCACCGGGACAGGGGAAATTTTGAGAAGCCCCAGCATTTT. It translates to CASSPHRDRGNFEKPQHF. The genes are TRBV23-1 and TRBJ1-5; 10 bases are a match to TRBD1. TRBV23-1 is assigned to the ORF class and has an uncertain function. The CDR3 is made up of 18 amino acids. V was clipped by 4 bases and J by 8 bases; unmatched bases: 17.

This chain connects TRBV19 to TRBJ2-6; D is unclear. CDR3 length: 15 residues. Trimming took off 6 bases at V and 0 bases at J, with 9 bases between the two ends. From germline, CDR1 is LNHDA and CDR2 SQIVND (reference sequence). This chain's CDR3 is CASRKASSGANVLTF. For the CDR3, the DNA is TGTGCCAGTAGAAAAGCATCCTCTGGGGCCAACGTCCTGACTTTC.